The 22 T cell receptor beta chains reported below all come from one sample, sequenced in a study of shared clonotypes between healthy human individuals (TCRdb year 2020). Library construction relied on the immunoSEQ multiplex PCR assay. The table comes from immuneACCESS by way of TCRdb, which keeps in-frame sequences with V and J called. Part of the clones is missing from these tables; in studies checked, under half for an unresolved V gene and the rest for unknown reasons. In this sample the table shows 2 million to 2.5 million clones, over 85% of which occur a single time. The top ten clonotypes cover approximately 0.36% of the sample. Input material: naive CD4+ T cells from PBMCs. In light of the paper, this sample's cell subset or site label describes: CD45RA+ positively selected. These receptors were obtained from a man between 18 and 29 years old in good health. Some clones in this sample may be carry-over from other donors' samples.

This chain links TRBV6-5 with TRBJ1-5; TRBD1 is a possible D gene (6 bases). The CDR3 loop spans 14 amino acids. V lost 5 bases and J lost 3, with 11 bases in between. Per germline, CDR1 MNHEY and CDR2 SVGAGI. CDR3 bases: TGTGCCAGCAGTCGGGACAAGACCAATCAGCCCCAGCATTTT. It yields the protein CASSRDKTNQPQHF.

J is TRBJ2-3 and V is TRBV7-7; 9 bases match TRBD2. V was clipped by 5 bases and J by 0 bases; unmatched bases: 15. This CDR3 contains 19 residues. Germline loops: CDR1 SSHAT, CDR2 FNYEAQ (reference sequence). The CDR3 nucleotides read TGTGCCAGCAGCCCCGGTGGAGCGGGAGGATCACAGAGCACAGATACGCAGTATTTT. Protein sequence: CASSPGGAGGSQSTDTQYF.

V is TRBV19 and J is TRBJ2-1; D is unresolved. This CDR3 comprises 13 residues. CDR1 is LNHDA and CDR2 is SQIVND in the germline V gene (reference sequence). Trimming took off 7 bases at V and 6 bases at J, with 13 bases between the two ends. The CDR3 DNA reads as TGTGCCAGTAAAGGGCTAGGGCGCAATGAGCAGTTCTTC. Protein product: CASKGLGRNEQFF.

The chain couples TRBV7-2 to TRBJ2-3; D is undetermined. Germline-derived CDR1 and CDR2 are SGHTA and FQGNSA. The V and J ends lost 5 bases and 0 bases respectively, with 6 bases between them. The CDR3 spans 13 residues. The CDR3: CASSKTSTDTQYF. The CDR3 nucleotides are TGTGCCAGCAGCAAAACTAGCACAGATACGCAGTATTTT.

V usage is TRBV27 and J usage is TRBJ1-5; a weak D match, TRBD1 (5 bases). The CDR3 has 15 amino acids. The germline V gene has CDR1 MNHEY and CDR2 SMNVEV (reference sequence). Trimming took off 6 bases at V and 2 bases at J, with 14 bases between the two ends. The CDR3 sequence: CASRPRDIGNQPQHF. CDR3 sequence (DNA): TGTGCCAGCAGACCCAGGGATATCGGCAATCAGCCCCAGCATTTT.

This chain links TRBV6-6 with TRBJ2-1; 8 nucleotides line up with TRBD2. CDR1 MNHNY and CDR2 SVGAGI come from the germline V gene (reference sequence). This CDR3 spans 14 amino acids. With V trimmed by 10 bases and J by 9 bases, 14 bases remained unmatched. The CDR3 sequence: CATRGREAHREQFF. The DNA for the CDR3 is TGTGCCACCCGCGGGCGGGAGGCCCACCGTGAGCAGTTCTTC.

This clone was counted once. The chain employs TRBV2 and TRBJ2-6; tentatively, D is TRBD2 (5 bases). Trimming stripped 8 bases from V and 4 bases from J, with 9 bases between. The germline CDR1 and CDR2 sequences are SNHLY and FYNNEI. The CDR3 sequence is 13 residues long. This CDR3 is CASRGSGANVLTF. The CDR3, as DNA: TGTGCCAGCCGCGGGTCCGGGGCCAACGTCCTGACTTTC.

The J gene is TRBJ1-5, the V gene TRBV28, with a weak D call TRBD1 (6 bases). V was shortened by 5 bases and J by 0 bases, with 14 bases between the two germline ends. The germline V gene has CDR1 MDHEN and CDR2 SYDVKM. CDR3 length equals 16 residues. DNA for the CDR3: TGTGCCAGCAGTGTTTCCAGGGGACCTAGCAATCAGCCCCAGCATTTT. This sequence encodes CASSVSRGPSNQPQHF. The full variable domain, rest sourced from reference TRBV28 and TRBJ1-5, is DVKVTQSSRYLVKRTGEKVFLECVQDMDHENMFWYRQDPGLGLRLIYFSYDVKMKEKGDIPEGYSVSREKKERFSLILESASTNQTSMYLCASSVSRGPSNQPQHFGDGTRLSIL.

This rearrangement joins TRBV10-1 to TRBJ2-7, with TRBD2 identical over 16 bases. CDR1 and CDR2 from the germline V gene are WNHNN and SYGVQD (reference sequence). The CDR3 is made up of 18 amino acids. With 6 bases clipped from V and 3 bases from J, the junction kept 11 bases outside the gene matches. CDR3 region: CASRTGTSGRVELYEQYF. Written as DNA, the CDR3 is TGCGCCAGCAGAACCGGGACTAGCGGGAGGGTTGAACTCTACGAGCAGTACTTC.

This clone was counted a single time. This chain connects TRBV5-8 to TRBJ2-6, with D possibly TRBD2 on 6 matching bases. Trimming pared 0 bases from V and 4 bases from J, leaving 20 bases between. Germline loops: CDR1 SGHTS, CDR2 YDEGEE. The CDR3 spans 19 residues. This CDR3 is CASSLGAGKLAAGANVLTF. CDR3 sequence (DNA): TGTGCCAGCAGCTTGGGGGCAGGGAAGTTAGCGGCCGGGGCCAACGTCCTGACTTTC.

The chain carries TRBV6-5 and TRBJ2-7, with TRBD2 matching 7 bases. V dropped 7 bases and J dropped 6; count of bases not matched to a gene: 6. Germline V gives CDR1 MNHEY, CDR2 SVGAGI. This CDR3 contains 12 residues. The CDR3 DNA sequence: TGTGCCAGCACCAGGACTAGTAGCGAGCAGTACTTC. It translates to CASTRTSSEQYF.

The V and J genes are TRBV28 and TRBJ2-7; possible D gene TRBD2, 5 bases. The germline V gene has CDR1 MDHEN and CDR2 SYDVKM. The CDR3 spans 15 residues. V lost 4 bases, J lost 1 base, and 14 bases lay in between. For the CDR3, the DNA is TGTGCCAGCAGTTCATCTCTGGGAGAATCCTACGAGCAGTACTTC. Its translation is CASSSSLGESYEQYF. The full variable domain, rest sourced from reference TRBV28 and TRBJ2-7, is DVKVTQSSRYLVKRTGEKVFLECVQDMDHENMFWYRQDPGLGLRLIYFSYDVKMKEKGDIPEGYSVSREKKERFSLILESASTNQTSMYLCASSSSLGESYEQYFGPGTRLTVT.

On this clone: Other nucleotide sequences from this sample produce the same CDR3. This rearrangement joins TRBV11-3 to TRBJ2-5, with TRBD2 as a possible D gene (7 bases). The germline V gene encodes CDR1 SGHNT and CDR2 YENEEA. This CDR3 is built from 13 residues. V was shortened by 2 bases and J by 4 bases, with 8 bases between the two germline ends. The CDR3 region is CASSLRGGETQYF. The CDR3 region has the DNA TGTGCCAGCAGCTTAAGGGGGGGAGAGACCCAGTACTTC.

V usage is TRBV5-1 and J usage is TRBJ2-6; D is undetermined. CDR3 length equals 15 residues. Germline V gives CDR1 SGHRS, CDR2 YFSETQ. The V end lost 4 bases, the J end lost 4 bases, and 12 bases lay between the germline ends. CDR3 protein: CASSPAIAGANVLTF. The CDR3 coding sequence is TGCGCCAGCAGCCCAGCCATCGCGGGGGCCAACGTCCTGACTTTC. Filled out from reference TRBV5-1 and TRBJ2-6, the complete variable domain reads KAGVTQTPRYLIKTRGQQVTLSCSPISGHRSVSWYQQTPGQGLQFLFEYFSETQRNKGNFPGRFSGRQFSNSRSEMNVSTLELGDSALYLCASSPAIAGANVLTFGAGSRLTVL.

The CDR3: CASSLNGQETEAFF. CDR3 coding DNA: TGTGCCAGCAGCTTAAACGGGCAAGAAACTGAAGCTTTCTTT. The chain has TRBV5-5 and TRBJ1-1, with D uncertain. Per germline, CDR1 SGHKS and CDR2 YYEKEE (reference sequence). V dropped 2 bases and J dropped 5 bases, with 13 bases sitting between them. The CDR3 has 14 amino acids. Drawing the rest from reference TRBV5-5 and TRBJ1-1, the complete variable domain is DAGVTQSPTHLIKTRGQQVTLRCSPISGHKSVSWYQQVLGQGPQFIFQYYEKEERGRGNFPDRFSARQFPNYSSELNVNALLLGDSALYLCASSLNGQETEAFFGQGTRLTVV.

The rearrangement joins TRBV28 to TRBJ2-3, with D perhaps TRBD2 (5 bases). V shed 2 bases and J shed 3 bases, with 21 bases lying between them. Germline CDR1 is MDHEN and CDR2 is SYDVKM. The CDR3 is 18 amino acids. The CDR3 region is CASSLRMGRRVRTDTQYF. The DNA of the CDR3 is TGTGCCAGCAGTTTAAGGATGGGCCGGCGGGTGAGGACAGATACGCAGTATTTT.

In nucleotides, the CDR3 is TGTGCCTGGAGGGACAGCGGTTTCTCCTACAATGAGCAGTTCTTC. Its translation is CAWRDSGFSYNEQFF. The chain links TRBV30 to TRBJ2-1; D may be TRBD1 (6 bases). CDR1 and CDR2 (germline): GTSNPN, SVGIG (reference sequence). Deletions cut 3 bases from V and 0 bases from J, with 12 bases between. This CDR3 region has 15 residues.

This clone was detected once. The chain is built from TRBV30 and TRBJ2-1; 7 nucleotides align to TRBD2. Trimming removed 0 bases from V and 15 bases from J; junction bases left unmatched: 5. CDR3 length: 11 amino acids. Germline lookup yields CDR1 GTSNPN and CDR2 SVGIG (reference sequence). This chain's CDR3 is CAWSVRTSLFF. Here the CDR3 DNA reads TGTGCCTGGAGTGTCCGGACTAGTCTGTTCTTC.

This chain links TRBV18 with TRBJ1-1; TRBD1 matches 11 bases. V lost 6 bases, J lost 5 bases, and 5 bases stayed unmatched. This CDR3 is built from 14 residues. Germline V CDR1 and CDR2: KGHSH, LQKENI. The CDR3 spells CASSGTGGETEAFF. Here the CDR3 DNA reads TGTGCCAGCTCCGGGACAGGGGGAGAGACTGAAGCTTTCTTT. The full variable domain, rest sourced from reference TRBV18 and TRBJ1-1, is NAGVMQNPRHLVRRRGQEARLRCSPMKGHSHVYWYRQLPEEGLKFMVYLQKENIIDESGMPKERFSAEFPKEGPSILRIQQVVRGDSAAYFCASSGTGGETEAFFGQGTRLTVV.

The V gene is TRBV28, the J gene TRBJ2-6; D is unresolved. Germline CDR1 MDHEN, CDR2 SYDVKM. The CDR3 runs 14 residues. V gave up 3 bases and J gave up 6 bases, with 9 bases separating them. This CDR3 is CASSLFGEANVLTF. In DNA, the CDR3 is TGTGCCAGCAGTTTGTTTGGGGAGGCCAACGTCCTGACTTTC.

The chain carries TRBV5-6 and TRBJ2-1; D gene unclear. The length of the CDR3 is 14 residues. The V and J ends lost 0 bases and 5 bases respectively, with 9 bases between them. Per germline, CDR1 SGHDT and CDR2 YYEEEE. CDR3 sequence reads: CASSLGGRHNEQFF. CDR3 sequence (DNA): TGTGCCAGCAGCTTGGGCGGAAGACACAATGAGCAGTTCTTC.

The rearrangement joins TRBV2 to TRBJ1-5; possible D gene TRBD1, 6 bases. The ends were cut back, 6 bases at V and 5 bases at J, with 17 bases in the middle. Germline V gene sequence: CDR1 SNHLY, CDR2 FYNNEI. The CDR3 contains 15 residues. Here the CDR3 reads CASSRNRATYQPQHF. The CDR3, as DNA: TGTGCCAGCAGCCGAAACAGGGCAACATATCAGCCCCAGCATTTT.